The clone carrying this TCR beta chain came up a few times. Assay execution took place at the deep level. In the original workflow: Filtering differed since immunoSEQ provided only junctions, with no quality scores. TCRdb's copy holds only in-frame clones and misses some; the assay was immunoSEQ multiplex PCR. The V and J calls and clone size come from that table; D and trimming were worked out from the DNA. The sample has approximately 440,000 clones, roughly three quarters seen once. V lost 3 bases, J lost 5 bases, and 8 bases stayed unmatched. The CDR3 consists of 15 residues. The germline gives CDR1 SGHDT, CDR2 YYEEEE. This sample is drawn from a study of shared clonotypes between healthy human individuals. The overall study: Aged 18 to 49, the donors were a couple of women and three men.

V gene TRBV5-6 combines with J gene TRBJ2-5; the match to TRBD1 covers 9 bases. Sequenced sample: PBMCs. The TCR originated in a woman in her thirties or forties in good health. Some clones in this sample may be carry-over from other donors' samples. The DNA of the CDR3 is TGTGCCAGCAGCTCCAACAGGGGGCACCGGGAGACCCAGTACTTC. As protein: CASSSNRGHRETQYF.